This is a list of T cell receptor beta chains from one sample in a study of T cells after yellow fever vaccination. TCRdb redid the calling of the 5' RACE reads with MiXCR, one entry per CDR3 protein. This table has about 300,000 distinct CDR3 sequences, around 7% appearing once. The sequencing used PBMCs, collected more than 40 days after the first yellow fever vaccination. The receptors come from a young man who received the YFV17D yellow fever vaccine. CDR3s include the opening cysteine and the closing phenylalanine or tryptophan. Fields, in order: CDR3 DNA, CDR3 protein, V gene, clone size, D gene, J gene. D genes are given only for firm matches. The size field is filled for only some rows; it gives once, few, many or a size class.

cdr3_nt: TGTGCCAGCAGCTTAGCGATGGAGCGGCCACAGCAGTACTTC; cdr3_aa: CASSLAMERPQQYF; v_call: TRBV7-2; clone_size: few; d_call: -; j_call: TRBJ2-7
cdr3_nt: TGTGCCAGCAGCTTGGGGGTCACAGGGGGGGCTTTCAATGAGCAGTTCTTC; cdr3_aa: CASSLGVTGGAFNEQFF; v_call: TRBV5-4; clone_size: -; d_call: -; j_call: TRBJ2-1
cdr3_nt: TGTGCCAGCATCTCAGACCAGGCTCCCCAGTACTTC; cdr3_aa: CASISDQAPQYF; v_call: TRBV7-9; clone_size: -; d_call: -; j_call: TRBJ2-5
cdr3_nt: TGTGCCAGCCGACCTAGGGACGGAGGGAGCACTGAAGCTTTCTTT; cdr3_aa: CASRPRDGGSTEAFF; v_call: TRBV18; clone_size: -; d_call: -; j_call: TRBJ1-1
cdr3_nt: TGCGCCAGCTCTGGACTAGCGGGTACCGACGGGGAGCTGTTTTTT; cdr3_aa: CASSGLAGTDGELFF; v_call: TRBV5-1; clone_size: -; d_call: TRBD2; j_call: TRBJ2-2
cdr3_nt: TGCAGTGCCCTGAGAGGGGTGACCGGGGAGCTGTTTTTT; cdr3_aa: CSALRGVTGELFF; v_call: TRBV20-1; clone_size: few; d_call: -; j_call: TRBJ2-2
cdr3_nt: TGTGCCAGCAGTCCGCAGGGTGGCGCGCAGACCCAGTACTTC; cdr3_aa: CASSPQGGAQTQYF; v_call: TRBV6-1; clone_size: few; d_call: -; j_call: TRBJ2-5
cdr3_nt: TGTGCCAGCCGCCCTAGCGGGGGGTACGATAGCTCCTACGAGCAGTACTTC; cdr3_aa: CASRPSGGYDSSYEQYF; v_call: TRBV21-1; clone_size: many; d_call: -; j_call: TRBJ2-7
cdr3_nt: TGTGCCAGCAGCTCCCACTTGAAAGAGACCCAGTACTTC; cdr3_aa: CASSSHLKETQYF; v_call: TRBV7-3; clone_size: few; d_call: -; j_call: TRBJ2-5
cdr3_nt: TGTGCCAGCTCCCCCGGGGGGGGGCGTTCAGATACGCAGTATTTT; cdr3_aa: CASSPGGGRSDTQYF; v_call: TRBV28; clone_size: -; d_call: TRBD2; j_call: TRBJ2-3
cdr3_nt: TGCGCCAGCAGCTTTTTGACTAGCGGAAACACCGGGGAGCTGTTTTTT; cdr3_aa: CASSFLTSGNTGELFF; v_call: TRBV5-1; clone_size: few; d_call: TRBD2; j_call: TRBJ2-2
cdr3_nt: TGTGCCAGCAGCCACCCTCTCCGGCGGGGGGCACGCACAGATACGCAGTATTTT; cdr3_aa: CASSHPLRRGARTDTQYF; v_call: TRBV3-1; clone_size: few; d_call: TRBD2; j_call: TRBJ2-3
cdr3_nt: TGTGCCAGTCGCCCTAGCGGGGCAGCCTACGAGCAGTACTTC; cdr3_aa: CASRPSGAAYEQYF; v_call: TRBV19; clone_size: few; d_call: TRBD2; j_call: TRBJ2-7
cdr3_nt: TGCGCCAGCAGCGAGGGACAGGGGGCAGATACGCAGTATTTT; cdr3_aa: CASSEGQGADTQYF; v_call: TRBV5-1; clone_size: few; d_call: TRBD1; j_call: TRBJ2-3
cdr3_nt: TGTGCCAGCAGCTCCGACAGGGGAGAGAGTCAGCCCCAGCATTTT; cdr3_aa: CASSSDRGESQPQHF; v_call: TRBV7-2; clone_size: few; d_call: TRBD1; j_call: TRBJ1-5
cdr3_nt: TGTGCCAGCAGCCGGGACCCGAACACTGAAGCTTTCTTT; cdr3_aa: CASSRDPNTEAFF; v_call: TRBV6-1; clone_size: few; d_call: -; j_call: TRBJ1-1
cdr3_nt: TGTGCTAGTGGTTTATGGCAGCCTCGCAACGCAGGGTGGGAGGTATTCTTC; cdr3_aa: CASGLWQPRNAGWEVFF; v_call: TRBV12-5; clone_size: -; d_call: -; j_call: TRBJ2-1
cdr3_nt: TGTGCCAGCAGCTTGGGGTCCGGGCAGCCCCAGCATTTT; cdr3_aa: CASSLGSGQPQHF; v_call: TRBV5-6; clone_size: many; d_call: -; j_call: TRBJ1-5
cdr3_nt: TGTGCCAGCAGTTTTAAAAGGACAGGGAAAGAGACCCAGTACTTC; cdr3_aa: CASSFKRTGKETQYF; v_call: TRBV6-2/TRBV6-3; clone_size: many; d_call: TRBD1; j_call: TRBJ2-5
cdr3_nt: TGTGCCAGCAGCTTGTATGTGGGGAGGAAGACCCAGTACTTC; cdr3_aa: CASSLYVGRKTQYF; v_call: TRBV5-4; clone_size: many; d_call: -; j_call: TRBJ2-5
cdr3_nt: TGTGCCAGCTCACCCCCACTACCCTCCTACGAGCAGTACTTC; cdr3_aa: CASSPPLPSYEQYF; v_call: TRBV18; clone_size: few; d_call: -; j_call: TRBJ2-7
cdr3_nt: TGTGCCATCAGTAGGGCCAGGGAGGACACTGAAGCTTTCTTT; cdr3_aa: CAISRAREDTEAFF; v_call: TRBV10-3; clone_size: many; d_call: -; j_call: TRBJ1-1
cdr3_nt: TGCAGCGTTGGTAGGGAGAACACTGAAGCTTTCTTT; cdr3_aa: CSVGRENTEAFF; v_call: TRBV29-1; clone_size: many; d_call: -; j_call: TRBJ1-1
cdr3_nt: TGTGCCAGCAGCGCGACCCAGAACACTGAAGCTTTCTTT; cdr3_aa: CASSATQNTEAFF; v_call: TRBV7-3; clone_size: few; d_call: -; j_call: TRBJ1-1
cdr3_nt: TGTGCCAGCAGCTTCCCTGCCGGGGACACAGATACGCAGTATTTT; cdr3_aa: CASSFPAGDTDTQYF; v_call: TRBV7-2; clone_size: -; d_call: -; j_call: TRBJ2-3
cdr3_nt: TGTGCCAGCAGTTTGGCAGGGGACTACGAGCAGTACTTC; cdr3_aa: CASSLAGDYEQYF; v_call: TRBV12-3/TRBV12-4; clone_size: -; d_call: -; j_call: TRBJ2-7
cdr3_nt: TGTGCCAGCAGTTACGCGTTTGCCTCTGGAAACACCATATATTTT; cdr3_aa: CASSYAFASGNTIYF; v_call: TRBV6-2/TRBV6-3; clone_size: -; d_call: -; j_call: TRBJ1-3
cdr3_nt: TGTGCCAGCAGCCTCGGGGGCCCCATGGATACGCAGTATTTT; cdr3_aa: CASSLGGPMDTQYF; v_call: TRBV12-3/TRBV12-4; clone_size: many; d_call: -; j_call: TRBJ2-3
cdr3_nt: TGTGCCAGCAGTTGGAGGCAGGAATATGGCTACACCTTC; cdr3_aa: CASSWRQEYGYTF; v_call: TRBV12-3/TRBV12-4; clone_size: -; d_call: -; j_call: TRBJ1-2
cdr3_nt: TGTGCCAGCAGCTTGGGCCGCCCAGCCGGGACCCAGTACTTC; cdr3_aa: CASSLGRPAGTQYF; v_call: TRBV7-2; clone_size: -; d_call: -; j_call: TRBJ2-5
cdr3_nt: TGTGCCAGCAGCCAATCCAGCGGGGGACAAGAGACCCAGTACTTC; cdr3_aa: CASSQSSGGQETQYF; v_call: TRBV3-1; clone_size: -; d_call: TRBD2; j_call: TRBJ2-5
cdr3_nt: TGCAGTGCTGCCGGCCCAGGTGGTCAGCCCCAGCATTTT; cdr3_aa: CSAAGPGGQPQHF; v_call: TRBV20-1; clone_size: -; d_call: -; j_call: TRBJ1-5
cdr3_nt: TGTGCCAGTCGGCAGGGGGCGAGGTCTGAGCAGTTCTTC; cdr3_aa: CASRQGARSEQFF; v_call: TRBV19; clone_size: many; d_call: TRBD1; j_call: TRBJ2-1
cdr3_nt: TGCGCCAGCAGCTTCAGGGGCTCTGAGCAGTTCTTC; cdr3_aa: CASSFRGSEQFF; v_call: TRBV5-1; clone_size: many; d_call: -; j_call: TRBJ2-1
cdr3_nt: TGTGCCAGCAGCAGCCGGGACAGGGATACGCAGTATTTT; cdr3_aa: CASSSRDRDTQYF; v_call: TRBV6-1; clone_size: many; d_call: TRBD1; j_call: TRBJ2-3
cdr3_nt: TGCGCCAGCAGCTTTACGGTTCGTGGAGAGACCCAGTACTTC; cdr3_aa: CASSFTVRGETQYF; v_call: TRBV5-1; clone_size: -; d_call: -; j_call: TRBJ2-5
cdr3_nt: TGCGCCAGCAGCTTGCCGGGACCCTACGAGCAGTACTTC; cdr3_aa: CASSLPGPYEQYF; v_call: TRBV5-1; clone_size: -; d_call: -; j_call: TRBJ2-7
cdr3_nt: TGCGCCAGCTCCCCCGAGGGATCCCCGGGACAGGTGAACAATGAGCAGTTCTTC; cdr3_aa: CASSPEGSPGQVNNEQFF; v_call: TRBV5-1; clone_size: few; d_call: TRBD1; j_call: TRBJ2-1
cdr3_nt: TGTGCCAGCAGGGACAGTCGGTTAGCCAAAAACATTCAGTACTTC; cdr3_aa: CASRDSRLAKNIQYF; v_call: TRBV27; clone_size: -; d_call: -; j_call: TRBJ2-4
cdr3_nt: TGTGCCAGCAGCCAAGGCCGGGGGGGCCTGAATACGCAGTATTTT; cdr3_aa: CASSQGRGGLNTQYF; v_call: TRBV7-4; clone_size: -; d_call: TRBD2; j_call: TRBJ2-3
cdr3_nt: TGTGCCAGCAGACAACGGGACAGGGTGTACACTGAAGCTTTCTTT; cdr3_aa: CASRQRDRVYTEAFF; v_call: TRBV6-2/TRBV6-3; clone_size: few; d_call: TRBD1; j_call: TRBJ1-1
cdr3_nt: TGCGCCAGCAGCTTGGGAGACGCCGGGGAGCTGTTTTTT; cdr3_aa: CASSLGDAGELFF; v_call: TRBV5-1; clone_size: many; d_call: -; j_call: TRBJ2-2
cdr3_nt: TGTGCCAGCAGCACGCGACTAGCGGGGGAGCAGTACTTC; cdr3_aa: CASSTRLAGEQYF; v_call: TRBV7-6; clone_size: -; d_call: TRBD2; j_call: TRBJ2-7
cdr3_nt: TGTGCCAGCAGCGCTACTAGCGTCCCTGGCGCCCAGTACTTC; cdr3_aa: CASSATSVPGAQYF; v_call: TRBV9; clone_size: few; d_call: TRBD2; j_call: TRBJ2-5
cdr3_nt: TGTGCCAGCAGTTTACAGACAAGATTAAACTCTGGGGCCAACGTCCTGACTTTC; cdr3_aa: CASSLQTRLNSGANVLTF; v_call: TRBV28; clone_size: few; d_call: -; j_call: TRBJ2-6
cdr3_nt: TGTGCCAGCGCCAACACGATTGGGTTCGGCTACACCTTC; cdr3_aa: CASANTIGFGYTF; v_call: TRBV6-1; clone_size: few; d_call: -; j_call: TRBJ1-2
cdr3_nt: TGCGCCAGCAGTGAGTCACGGGGCTACGAGCAGTACTTC; cdr3_aa: CASSESRGYEQYF; v_call: TRBV10-2; clone_size: -; d_call: -; j_call: TRBJ2-7
cdr3_nt: TGTGCCAGCAGTTCATACGGGACAGAAAAGCAGTACTTC; cdr3_aa: CASSSYGTEKQYF; v_call: TRBV12-3/TRBV12-4; clone_size: -; d_call: TRBD1; j_call: TRBJ2-7
cdr3_nt: TGCAGTGCTAGACCGGGACTAGCGCCCTACGAGCAGTACTTC; cdr3_aa: CSARPGLAPYEQYF; v_call: TRBV20-1; clone_size: few; d_call: TRBD2; j_call: TRBJ2-7